The sequence of this T cell receptor beta chain was determined in a study of tumor-infiltrating lymphocytes in primary liver carcinoma. Investigators took RNA and DNA out together from about 20-30 mg of unsorted bulk tissue. The authors made TCR beta cDNA from around 500 ng total RNA with a constant-region primer. Researchers made the TCR beta libraries by running three nested multiplex PCR rounds with slightly modified ARM-PCR. Primers for the first two PCR rounds were TRBV1-TRBV30 forward primers and a C-beta reverse primer (about 9 cycles per round). TCRdb fed the multiplex PCR reads into MiXCR, producing one record per CDR3 protein. Of tens of thousands of distinct CDR3 sequences listed, about 73% are singletons. A remark on this clonotype: A much more abundant neighbour one base away suggests this may be a read error.

The CDR3 covers 12 residues. Germline CDR1 reads MDHEN; CDR2 reads SYDVKM. Deletions cut 6 bases from V and 8 bases from J, with 10 bases between. V and J are TRBV28 and TRBJ1-4; D unresolved. The receptor was derived from a man aged 35 to 55 with primary liver carcinoma and hepatitis B virus infection. The sample taken for sequencing was liver tumor tissue from sampling region 3. The subset denotes: tumor region T3, left-lateral pole. CDR3 bases: TGTGCCAGCAGCCTAAGTGGCGAAAAACTGTTTTTT. Amino acids: CASSLSGEKLFF. Using reference TRBV28 and TRBJ1-4 for the parts outside the CDR3, the full variable domain is DVKVTQSSRYLVKRTGEKVFLECVQDMDHENMFWYRQDPGLGLRLIYFSYDVKMKEKGDIPEGYSVSREKKERFSLILESASTNQTSMYLCASSLSGEKLFFGSGTQLSVL.